The subject of this entry is one TCR beta chain. What it binds is not known. The sample is drawn from a study of monozygotic twins with inflammatory bowel disease. Study-wide results and limits: A distinction between different T cell subtypes was not possible. Among IBD patients, TCRbeta diversity (inverse Simpson) was lower than in healthy co-twins.

In germline, CDR1 is SGHAT, CDR2 FQNNGV. There are 15 residues in the CDR3. In eight separate reactions per sample, cDNA was generated. Each UMI harboured a 6-nucleotide sample barcode and was appended via template switching. TCRdb reworked the 5' RACE reads into one entry per CDR3 protein, no DNA. With about 170,000 distinct CDR3 sequences in the sample, the ten largest clones hold about 2.7%. This clonotype was obtained from a human donor with ulcerative colitis or Crohn's disease, or a healthy co-twin of an affected twin (not recorded which). Source material: blood. V is TRBV11-2 and J is TRBJ1-1; there is no DNA to check the TCRdb D call of TRBD1. The CDR3 here is CASSHRRGGITEAFF. The complete variable domain, with remaining parts taken from reference TRBV11-2 and TRBJ1-1, reads EAGVAQSPRYKIIEKRQSVAFWCNPISGHATLYWYQQILGQGPKLLIQFQNNGVVDDSQLPKDRFSAERLKGVDSTLKIQPAKLEDSAVYLCASSHRRGGITEAFFGQGTRLTVV.